This T cell receptor (beta chain) derives from a study of neurological immune-mediated disorders. Germline V gene lookup returns CDR1 SEHNR and CDR2 FQNEAQ (reference sequence). V was clipped by 3 bases and J by 6 bases, with 12 bases between them. This CDR3 contains 13 residues. The sample holds many counts of this clonotype. 5'RACE with 10-nucleotide random UMIs produced the cDNA. MiXCR, applied by TCRdb to the 5' RACE reads, yields one record per CDR3 protein. The sample contains 110,000 or so distinct CDR3 sequences, roughly 3.2% of which appear only once. Sequencing input: PBMCs. The clonotype was recovered from a woman in her twenties or thirties with multiple sclerosis. The chain carries TRBV7-9 and TRBJ2-7; a weak D match, TRBD2 (7 bases). Here the CDR3 reads CASSLVGGAEQYF. The CDR3 nucleotides are TGTGCCAGCAGCTTGGTAGGGGGGGCCGAGCAGTACTTC.